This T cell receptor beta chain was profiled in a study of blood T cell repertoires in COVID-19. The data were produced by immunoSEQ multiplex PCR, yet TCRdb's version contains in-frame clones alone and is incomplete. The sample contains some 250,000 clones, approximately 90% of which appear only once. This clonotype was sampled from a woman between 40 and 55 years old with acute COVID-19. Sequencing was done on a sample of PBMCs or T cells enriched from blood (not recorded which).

The CDR3 is CASSFQGSSPLHF. In DNA form, the CDR3 reads TGTGCCAGCAGCTTCCAGGGTAGCTCACCCCTCCACTTT. The rearrangement links TRBV7-3 to TRBJ1-6; D is perhaps TRBD1 (5 bases). CDR1 and CDR2 (germline): SGHTA, FQGTGA. The CDR3 is 13 amino acids. V lost 3 bases and J lost 10, with 10 bases in between.